This T cell receptor beta chain was found in a study of shared T cell receptors in the human thymus. Profiling relied on immunoSEQ multiplex PCR, and the TCRdb table lists in-frame clones only, not all of them. The table has about 610,000 clones, 88% seen once; the top ten hold over 0.008%. Trimming took 6 bases from V and 7 from J; bases not matched to a gene: 7. Germline V CDR1 and CDR2: MNHEY, SMNVEV (reference sequence). CDR3 length: 13 residues. This sample was also put to use in a study of human thymus T cells. That paper notes: The thymus tissue came from resections taken during corrective heart surgery. It looked as if thymic and blood repertoires used V and J genes in a biased way.

The chain links TRBV27 to TRBJ1-2; 8 bases are a match to TRBD1. Sequencing was done on a sample of thymocytes. This receptor was obtained from a boy younger than two with a congenital heart defect. CDR3 sequence (DNA): TGTGCCAGCAGACCGGACAGGGACCGTGGCTACACCTTC. Its protein product is CASRPDRDRGYTF.